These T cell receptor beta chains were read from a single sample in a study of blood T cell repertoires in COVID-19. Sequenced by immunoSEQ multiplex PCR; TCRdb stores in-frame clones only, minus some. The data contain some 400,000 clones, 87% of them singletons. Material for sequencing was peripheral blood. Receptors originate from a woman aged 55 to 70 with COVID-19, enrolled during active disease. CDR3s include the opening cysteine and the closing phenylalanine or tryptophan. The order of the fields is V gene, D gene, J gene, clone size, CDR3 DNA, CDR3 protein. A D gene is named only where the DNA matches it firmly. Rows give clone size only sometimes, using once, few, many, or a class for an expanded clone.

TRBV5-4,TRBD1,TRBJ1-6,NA,TGTGCCAGCAGCCATGAACGCGGGACAGGGTATAATTCACCCCTCCACTTT,CASSHERGTGYNSPLHF
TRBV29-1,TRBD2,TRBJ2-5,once,TGCAGCGTTTGGGGAACTAGCGGGGGGCCCCAAGAGACCCAGTACTTC,CSVWGTSGGPQETQYF
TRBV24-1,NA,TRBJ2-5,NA,TGTGCCACCAGTGAATCAGGGAGGGAGACCCAGTACTTC,CATSESGRETQYF
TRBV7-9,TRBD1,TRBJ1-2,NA,TGTGCCAGCAGCTTAGTAGGGACAGCGGTCCCGGCCAGCGGCTACACCTTC,CASSLVGTAVPASGYTF
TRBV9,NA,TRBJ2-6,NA,TGTGCCAGCAGCGGAAAGACATGGCCTGGGGCCAACGTCCTGACTTTC,CASSGKTWPGANVLTF
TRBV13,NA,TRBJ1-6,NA,TGTGCCAGCAGCTCTGGACTCAATTCACCCCTCCACTTT,CASSSGLNSPLHF
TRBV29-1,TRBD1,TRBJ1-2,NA,TGCAGCGTTGAAGATACGGGGACAGGCCCGTATGGCTACACCTTC,CSVEDTGTGPYGYTF
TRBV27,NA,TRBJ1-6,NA,TGTGCCAGCAGTTTCACAAGCTCCTATAATTCACCCCTCCACTTT,CASSFTSSYNSPLHF
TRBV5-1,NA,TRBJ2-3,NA,TGCGCCAGCAGCTTGGTTCAGGCCACAGATACGCAGTATTTT,CASSLVQATDTQYF
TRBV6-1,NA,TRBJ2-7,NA,TGTGCCAGCAGTGAAAACACCCACTACGAGCAGTACTTC,CASSENTHYEQYF
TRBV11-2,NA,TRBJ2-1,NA,TGTGCCAGCAGTCCGGACGGGGATGAGCAGTTCTTC,CASSPDGDEQFF
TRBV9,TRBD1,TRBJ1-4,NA,TGTGCCAGCAGCGTCGGGACAGGGTCAACTAATGAAAAACTGTTTTTT,CASSVGTGSTNEKLFF
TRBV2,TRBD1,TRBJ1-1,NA,TGTGCCAGCAGACCCGGGACAGGGAAAGCTTTCTTT,CASRPGTGKAFF
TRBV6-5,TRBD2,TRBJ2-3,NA,TGTGCCAGCAGGAACGCCGGGACTAGTCAGGATACGCAGTATTTT,CASRNAGTSQDTQYF
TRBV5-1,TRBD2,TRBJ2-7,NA,TGCGCCAGCAGCTCCCGAGGAGCGGGGGGGCCCGAGCAGTACTTC,CASSSRGAGGPEQYF
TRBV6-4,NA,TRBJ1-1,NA,TGTGCCAGCAGTGACTCGAGAGGGGGCACTGAAGCTTTCTTT,CASSDSRGGTEAFF
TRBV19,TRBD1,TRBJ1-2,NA,TGTGCCAGTAGTATTGACAGGGGGGCATCCTATGGCTACACCTTC,CASSIDRGASYGYTF
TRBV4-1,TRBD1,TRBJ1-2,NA,TGCGCCAGCAGGACAGCAGGGGGTATGTCTGGCTACACCTTC,CASRTAGGMSGYTF
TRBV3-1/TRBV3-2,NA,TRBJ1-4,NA,TGTGCCAGCAGCCAAGATGGAGGGAATGAAAAACTGTTTTTT,CASSQDGGNEKLFF
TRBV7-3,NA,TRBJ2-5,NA,TGTGCCAGCAGCTTGTCGCTAGTGGGGACCCAGTACTTC,CASSLSLVGTQYF
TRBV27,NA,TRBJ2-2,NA,TGTGCCAGCAGTTTACTAAACACCGGGGAGCTGTTTTTT,CASSLLNTGELFF
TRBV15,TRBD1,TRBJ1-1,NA,TGTGCCACCAGCAGAGGGGACAGGGATGAAGCTTTCTTT,CATSRGDRDEAFF
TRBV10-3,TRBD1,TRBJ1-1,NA,TGTGCCATCCCAATCCGCCCAGGGGGCTTTACGAACACTGAAGCTTTCTTT,CAIPIRPGGFTNTEAFF
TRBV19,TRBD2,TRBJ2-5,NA,TGTGCCTGTTATTTGCGGGGGAAACTCCAAGAGACCCAGTACTTC,CACYLRGKLQETQYF
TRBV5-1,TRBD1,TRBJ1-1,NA,TGCGCCAGCAGCGGGCGACAGGGGGTGTCTATGTACGCTGAAGCTTTCTTT,CASSGRQGVSMYAEAFF
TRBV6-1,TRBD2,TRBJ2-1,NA,TGTGCCAGCAGTGAAAGAGTTAGCGGGGGCCGGGTAGGGTACAATGAGCAGTTCTTC,CASSERVSGGRVGYNEQFF
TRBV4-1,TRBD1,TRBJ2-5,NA,TGCGCCAGCAGCCAAGATCAGGGACAGTGGCAAGAGACCCAGTACTTC,CASSQDQGQWQETQYF
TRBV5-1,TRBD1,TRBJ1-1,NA,TGCGCCAGCAGCCCACAAACCGGGACAGGGGCTGAAGCTTTCTTT,CASSPQTGTGAEAFF
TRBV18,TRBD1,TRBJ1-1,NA,TGTGCCAGCTCATGGGACAGGGTTTCTATGAACACTGAAGCTTTCTTT,CASSWDRVSMNTEAFF
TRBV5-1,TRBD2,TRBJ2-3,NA,TGCGCCAGCAGCTTGCGGGCGGGGGGAGGCACAGATACGCAGTATTTT,CASSLRAGGGTDTQYF